This entry concerns a single T cell receptor beta chain. The sample holds other DNA sequences that translate to the same CDR3. The source of the sample is a study of blood T cell repertoires in COVID-19. Study-wide context: Acute and convalescent COVID-19 samples came from the United States, Italy and Spain.

Source study methods: Reference gene primer amplification gave nucleated cell count estimates. This table comes from immunoSEQ multiplex PCR, and its TCRdb copy is limited to in-frame clones, with some not included. Clone size and the V and J calls come from that table; the DNA yielded D and trimming. The sample carries approximately 170,000 clones, around 81% recorded once. The germline V gene has CDR1 MNHEY and CDR2 SMNVEV (reference sequence). Unmatched junction bases numbered 2, after V lost 0 bases and J lost 4 bases. The CDR3 contains 15 residues. The Seattle site enrolled patients during active infection and followed them longitudinally.

The receptor comes from a woman aged 80 or over with COVID-19, enrolled during active disease. The V and J genes are TRBV27 and TRBJ1-5; 8 nucleotides match TRBD1. Sequenced material: peripheral blood. As DNA, the CDR3 is TGTGCCAGCAGTTTATCTACAGGGGGGAATCAGCCCCAGCATTTT. Protein product: CASSLSTGGNQPQHF.